These T cell receptor beta chains were read from a single sample in a study of read filtering for tumor transcriptome and immune sequencing. TCRdb recomputed calls from the reads with MiXCR, one row per CDR3 protein. The data contain approximately 140,000 distinct CDR3 sequences, about 13% of them singletons. The sample was a population of CD138-negative cells sorted from bone marrow. These receptors were taken from a donor aged 40 or over with multiple myeloma. The CDR3 runs from the conserved cysteine through the conserved F or W. Fields, in order: D gene, J gene, clone size, V gene, CDR3 DNA, CDR3 protein. D genes are given only for firm matches. Expanded clones get a size class; other rows say once, few or many, or leave the size out.

TRBD1	TRBJ2-3	many	TRBV7-9	TGTGCCAGCAGCCGCACCTGGACAGGGGGGACAGATACGCAGTATTTT	CASSRTWTGGTDTQYF
TRBD2	TRBJ2-3	large	TRBV15	TGTGCCACCAGCAGAGACACCCTAGCGGGAGCGAGAGGAGATACGCAGTATTTT	CATSRDTLAGARGDTQYF
TRBD2	TRBJ2-7	many	TRBV10-3	TGTGCCATCAGTGAGTTAGCGGGAGTGTCCTACGAGCAGTACTTC	CAISELAGVSYEQYF
.	TRBJ1-5	.	TRBV10-3	TGTGTCATCAGGGAGTCGGTCAACCAGCGGCCCCAGCATTTT	CVIRESVNQRPQHF
.	TRBJ1-6	many	TRBV7-2	TGTGCCAGCAGCTTAGCTGTCAGCGATAATTCACCCCTCCACTTT	CASSLAVSDNSPLHF
TRBD2	TRBJ2-2	many	TRBV29-1	TGCAGCGTTGCCCGACTAGCGGGAGGGCCGAACACCGGGGAGCTGTTTTTT	CSVARLAGGPNTGELFF
TRBD2	TRBJ2-1	many	TRBV9	TGTGCCAGCAGCGTAGGCTCTAGCGGGAGCCATGAGCAGTTCTTC	CASSVGSSGSHEQFF
.	TRBJ2-1	many	TRBV13	TGTGCCAGCAGCTTAGGCCCTAGACTACCCAATGAGCAGTTCTTC	CASSLGPRLPNEQFF
.	TRBJ2-7	.	TRBV29-1	TGCAGCGTTGAAGAAGCCAGTTCCCGGTTAGAGTACTTC	CSVEEASSRLEYF
.	TRBJ2-5	many	TRBV28	TGTGCCAGCAGTTTTTTAGGCTCCGGCGGGGAGACCCAGTACTTC	CASSFLGSGGETQYF
TRBD1	TRBJ1-3	few	TRBV7-2	TGTGCCAGCAGCCCGGGACAGGTCTCTGGAAACACCATATATTTT	CASSPGQVSGNTIYF
.	TRBJ2-1	many	TRBV6-2/TRBV6-3	TGTGCCAGCAGTTACTCCGGGGGCGCTGAGCAGTTCTTC	CASSYSGGAEQFF
.	TRBJ2-3	many	TRBV7-2	TGTGCCAGCAGCTTAGAAGGGGCGAGAGATACGCAGTATTTT	CASSLEGARDTQYF
TRBD1	TRBJ2-1	many	TRBV4-3	TGCGCCAGCAGCCCGGGACAGACAACCTACAATGAGCAGTTCTTC	CASSPGQTTYNEQFF
.	TRBJ2-2	many	TRBV12-3/TRBV12-4	TGTGCCAGCGCCGCTGGCAGAAGGGCCGGGTTTGGCGGGGAGCTGTTTTTT	CASAAGRRAGFGGELFF
.	TRBJ2-7	many	TRBV7-9	TGTGCCAGCAGCTTGGACGACTCCTACGAGCAGTACTTC	CASSLDDSYEQYF
.	TRBJ2-5	.	TRBV15	TGTGCCACCAGCACCGGCCTCCGGACCCTCAGACCCCAGTACTTC	CATSTGLRTLRPQYF
TRBD1	TRBJ2-2	few	TRBV30	TGTGCCTGGAGTGATACGAACAGGGGGCTTCGTTCCGGGGAGCTGTTTTTT	CAWSDTNRGLRSGELFF
.	TRBJ2-5	many	TRBV20-1	TGCAGTGCTAGAACATACGGGAGAGGGCAAGAGACCCAGTACTTC	CSARTYGRGQETQYF
.	TRBJ1-1	many	TRBV5-1	TGCGCCAGCAGCTTGGAGGAGGGGCGCATAACTGAAGCTTTCTTT	CASSLEEGRITEAFF
.	TRBJ2-7	.	TRBV9	TGTGCCAGCAGCGACGGGACACTATCCTACGAGCAGTACTTC	CASSDGTLSYEQYF
.	TRBJ1-2	few	TRBV6-2/TRBV6-3	TGTGCCAGCAGTTACTCCGGGACTTCTGGCTACACCTTC	CASSYSGTSGYTF
TRBD2	TRBJ2-7	many	TRBV6-5	TGTGCCAGCAGTACCACTAGCGGGAACTACGAGCAGTACTTC	CASSTTSGNYEQYF
TRBD2	TRBJ2-7	few	TRBV30	TGTGCCTGGGAGGACGCCTCGGGACTAGCAGGCGAGCAGTACTTC	CAWEDASGLAGEQYF
TRBD2	TRBJ2-7	.	TRBV20-1	TGCAGTGCAAGAGGGGTTAGCGGGAGGGGGTACGAGCAGTACTTC	CSARGVSGRGYEQYF
.	TRBJ2-4	few	TRBV5-6	TGTGCCAGCAGCCTCGTACGGTCTTTAGCCAAAAACATTCAGTACTTC	CASSLVRSLAKNIQYF
TRBD2	TRBJ2-2	many	TRBV12-3/TRBV12-4	TGTGCCAGCTCCGGACTAGCGGGAGGGTCGAACACCGGGGAGCTGTTTTTT	CASSGLAGGSNTGELFF
TRBD2	TRBJ2-3	.	TRBV5-1	TGCGCCAGCAGCTTGGGGCTAGCGGCCCGCACAGATACGCAGTATTTT	CASSLGLAARTDTQYF
.	TRBJ2-1	few	TRBV7-6	TGTGCCAGCAGCTCCGAGCCCTTCCCGGGAAATGAGCAGTTCTTC	CASSSEPFPGNEQFF
.	TRBJ2-5	many	TRBV7-9	TGTGCCAGCAGCTTACGCGCCAGCCAAGAGACCCAGTACTTC	CASSLRASQETQYF
TRBD2	TRBJ2-1	many	TRBV7-9	TGTGCCAGCAGCTTACTAAGGACTAGCGGGAATACGAACGGGAATGAGCAGTTCTTC	CASSLLRTSGNTNGNEQFF
.	TRBJ2-7	many	TRBV20-1	TGCAGTGCTAATAGTTACAGGGGGGGGGAGCAGTACTTC	CSANSYRGGEQYF
TRBD2	TRBJ2-1	few	TRBV20-1	TGCAGTGTTTCGGGAGGAGTCTACAATGAGCAGTTCTTC	CSVSGGVYNEQFF
.	TRBJ1-4	many	TRBV6-5	TGTGCCAGCAGTTACACGGTGGATGGTGAAAAACTGTTTTTT	CASSYTVDGEKLFF
.	TRBJ1-5	many	TRBV19	TGTGCCAGTACCCCATTAGGGGGCAATCAGCCCCAGCATTTT	CASTPLGGNQPQHF
.	TRBJ1-1	many	TRBV5-6	TGTGCCAGCAGCTTGGGGGTTGCCACTGAAGCTTTCTTT	CASSLGVATEAFF
.	TRBJ1-1	many	TRBV10-3	TGTGCCATCAGTGAGACCAGCAGCACTGAAGCTTTCTTT	CAISETSSTEAFF
.	TRBJ1-2	many	TRBV7-3	TGTGCCAGCAGCTTAACTCTGGGGGACACCAACTATGGCTACACCTTC	CASSLTLGDTNYGYTF
TRBD2	TRBJ2-7	many	TRBV20-1	TGCAGTGCTAGAGCGGGAGGGCCCTACGAGCAGTACTTC	CSARAGGPYEQYF
TRBD2	TRBJ2-2	many	TRBV10-2	TGCGCCAGCCAACGACTAGCGGGAGGGCCGAGCGGGGAGCTGTTTTTT	CASQRLAGGPSGELFF
.	TRBJ2-1	many	TRBV23-1	TGCGCCAGCAGTCAAGGCGGGTGCTCCTACAATGAGCAGTTCTTC	CASSQGGCSYNEQFF
.	TRBJ2-1	many	TRBV29-1	TGCAGCGTTGTGGCGGCCACCTACAATGAGCAGTTCTTC	CSVVAATYNEQFF